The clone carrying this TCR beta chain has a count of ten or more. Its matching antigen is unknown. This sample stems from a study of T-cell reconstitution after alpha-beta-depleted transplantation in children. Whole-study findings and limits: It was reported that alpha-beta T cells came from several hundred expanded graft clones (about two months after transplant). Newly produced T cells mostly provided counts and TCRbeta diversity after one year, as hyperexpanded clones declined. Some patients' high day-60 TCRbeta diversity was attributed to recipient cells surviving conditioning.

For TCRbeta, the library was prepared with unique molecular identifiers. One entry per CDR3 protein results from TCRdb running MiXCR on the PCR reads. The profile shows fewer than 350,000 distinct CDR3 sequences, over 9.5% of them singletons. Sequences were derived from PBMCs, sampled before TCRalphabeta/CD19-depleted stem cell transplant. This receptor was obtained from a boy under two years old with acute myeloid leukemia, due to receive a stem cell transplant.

CDR3 region: CASSLDGWVSGSYEQYF. The CDR3 DNA is TGTGCCAGCAGCTTAGATGGGTGGGTTAGCGGGAGTTACGAGCAGTACTTC. The chain is built from TRBV11-2 and TRBJ2-7; 9 bases are shared with TRBD2. Per germline, CDR1 SGHAT and CDR2 FQNNGV. The CDR3 is 17 amino acids. V lost 0 bases to trimming and J lost 4 bases; unmatched junction nucleotides: 10.